In this sample, the clone carrying this T cell receptor (beta chain) turned up once. Its antigen is currently unknown. TCRdb's copy holds only in-frame clones and misses some; the assay was immunoSEQ multiplex PCR. This table has 90,000 to 130,000 clones, over 80% appearing once. These data are taken from a study of CD4+ T cells in melanoma. CDR3 length equals 16 residues. In germline, CDR1 is SGHTA, CDR2 FQGNSA. The ends were cut back, 0 bases at V and 3 bases at J, with 15 bases in the middle. Study results and caveats: CD8+ T cell, macrophage and B cell function reportedly correlated with neoantigen-specific CD4+ T cells. Neoantigen-specific CD4+ T cells in melanoma reportedly had diverse differentiation states.

This chain connects TRBV7-2 to TRBJ2-7; D uncertain. The clonotype comes from a human donor with melanoma. Sequencing was performed on peripheral blood. As DNA, the CDR3 is TGTGCCAGCAGCTTAGCCGTCCTCGGAAGTGGCTACGAGCAGTACTTC. The encoded protein is CASSLAVLGSGYEQYF.